This T cell receptor (beta chain) was recorded in a study of response to subunit inactivated influenza vaccine. TCRdb fed the RT-PCR reads into MiXCR, producing one record per CDR3 protein. The sample has hundreds of thousands of distinct CDR3 sequences; around 20% are singletons. This clonotype was seen only a few times. Its matching antigen is unknown. This CDR3 is 17 amino acids long. Trimming cost V 7 bases and J 6 bases; bases outside gene matches: 18. Per germline, CDR1 MNHNS and CDR2 SASEGT. Notes on the study in general: That few new T cells are recruited by each seasonal influenza vaccination was the authors' suggestion.

The TCR comes from a man between 50 and 59 years old who received an inactivated influenza vaccine. This chain joins TRBV6-1 and TRBJ2-3, with 8 nucleotides matching TRBD2. This specimen consisted of PBMCs from blood, obtained about 5 days after vaccination. In DNA form, the CDR3 reads TGTGCCAGCAAGACTCAAAGCGGGGGCTCCCTGAGGGATACGCAGTATTTT. This encodes CASKTQSGGSLRDTQYF.